This TCR beta chain originates from a study of control samples from healthy donors and cancer patients. V lost 5 bases, J lost 3 bases, and 3 bases stayed unmatched. The germline V gene has CDR1 MNHEY and CDR2 SVGAGI. The CDR3 runs to 14 residues. Using immunoSEQ multiplex PCR, the repertoire was profiled, and TCRdb retains in-frame clones only, with some absent. Found here are around 20,000 clones, roughly four fifths of them singletons; the top ten hold roughly 26%. The gene calls are TRBV6-5 and TRBJ1-2; 10 positions agree with TRBD1. This TCR derives from an elderly man with head and neck cancer. What was sequenced was PBMCs. CDR3 amino acids: CASSLGQGYYGYTF. The CDR3 DNA sequence: TGTGCCAGCAGTCTGGGACAGGGGTACTATGGCTACACCTTC.